Below are 3 T cell receptor beta chains sequenced from a single sample in a study of T cell repertoires in cytomegalovirus infection. These receptors are not linked to any known antigen. One entry per CDR3 protein results from TCRdb running MiXCR on the reads. The sample includes hundreds of thousands of distinct CDR3 sequences, 25% to 40% of them seen just once. This material consisted of cultured CD8+ T cells from PBMCs, taken from culture after CMV antigen stimulation. All receptors derive from a human donor in good health (CMV status not recorded). Some clones in this sample may be carry-over from other donors' samples.

CDR3 loop: CASSSNPQGLNTEAFF. The CDR3 region has the DNA TGTGCCAGCAGTTCAAATCCTCAGGGGTTGAACACTGAAGCTTTCTTT. This chain links TRBV28 with TRBJ1-1; TRBD1 is a possible D gene (6 bases). CDR3 length: 16 amino acids. Germline-derived CDR1 and CDR2 are MDHEN and SYDVKM. V lost 4 bases and J 0 bases, leaving 15 bases between the germline ends. The full variable domain, in which reference TRBV28 and TRBJ1-1 provide the parts outside the CDR3, is DVKVTQSSRYLVKRTGEKVFLECVQDMDHENMFWYRQDPGLGLRLIYFSYDVKMKEKGDIPEGYSVSREKKERFSLILESASTNQTSMYLCASSSNPQGLNTEAFFGQGTRLTVV.

The chain uses TRBV20-1 and TRBJ1-5; D is ambiguous. CDR3 length: 13 amino acids. Per the germline V gene, CDR1 is DFQATT and CDR2 is SNEGSKA (reference sequence). V was trimmed by 6 bases and J by 0 bases, leaving 9 bases between them. CDR3 amino acids: CSAQDYSNQPQHF. The DNA for the CDR3 is TGCAGTGCGCAGGATTATAGCAATCAGCCCCAGCATTTT.

This rearrangement joins TRBV6-1 to TRBJ2-3, with 11 bases lining up with TRBD1. The germline V gene has CDR1 MNHNS and CDR2 SASEGT. The CDR3 totals 17 residues. Germline trimming cut 4 bases from V and 4 bases from J; bases unmatched to any gene: 10. Written as DNA, the CDR3 is TGTGCCAGCAGTGGGAATAAGGACAGGGGGCATCCAGATACGCAGTATTTT. Amino acid sequence: CASSGNKDRGHPDTQYF.